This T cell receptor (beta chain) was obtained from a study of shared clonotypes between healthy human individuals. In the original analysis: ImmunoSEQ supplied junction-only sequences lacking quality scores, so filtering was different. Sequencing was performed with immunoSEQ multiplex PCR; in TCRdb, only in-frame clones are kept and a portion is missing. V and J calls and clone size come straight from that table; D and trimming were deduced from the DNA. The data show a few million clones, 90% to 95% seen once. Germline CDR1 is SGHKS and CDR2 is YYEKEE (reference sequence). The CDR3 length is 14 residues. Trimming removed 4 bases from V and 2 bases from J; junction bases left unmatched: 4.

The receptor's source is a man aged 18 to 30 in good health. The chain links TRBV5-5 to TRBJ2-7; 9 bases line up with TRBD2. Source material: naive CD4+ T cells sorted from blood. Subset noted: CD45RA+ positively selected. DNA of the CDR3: TGTGCCAGCAGCCCCCTAGCGGGGCCCTACGAGCAGTACTTC. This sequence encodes CASSPLAGPYEQYF.